This T cell receptor (beta chain) was obtained from a study of neurological immune-mediated disorders. Study results and caveats: Patients with HTLV-1-associated myelopathy had the highest level of TCR clonal expansion, whereas patients with multiple sclerosis had the lowest level, falling beneath the level found in healthy controls.

Germline loops: CDR1 DFQATT, CDR2 SNEGSKA (reference sequence). The CDR3 extends over 14 amino acids. V was clipped by 6 bases and J by 6 bases; unmatched bases: 11. The unsorted libraries were produced from 2 million PBMCs held at -80 C. There are many counts of this clonotype. The antigen is unknown. 5'RACE with 10-nucleotide random UMIs generated the cDNA. Sequencing of 15-18 subjects in each run yielded over 170 million TCR-beta sequences. Via MiXCR, TCRdb re-called the 5' RACE reads, giving one row per CDR3 protein. Of some 29,000 distinct CDR3 sequences in the sample, under 7% were seen once. This rearrangement joins TRBV20-1 to TRBJ2-7; TRBD1 matches at 10 bases. This TCR was recovered from a woman aged 50 to 60 in good health. Material: PBMCs. CDR3 sequence reads: CSAYGTGTGVEQYF. The DNA for the CDR3 is TGCAGTGCGTACGGCACAGGGACAGGGGTCGAGCAGTACTTC.